These T cell receptor beta chains were read from a single sample in a study of brain T cells in children with intractable seizures. Only in-frame clones appear in the TCRdb table, and some are missing; sequencing was by immunoSEQ multiplex PCR. The sample yields about 320,000 clones, 93% seen once. Sequencing was performed on peripheral blood, taken less than 6 months after surgery. The receptors here all came from a boy under two years old with tuberous sclerosis and intractable seizures. CDR3s leave out the opening cysteine and the closing phenylalanine or tryptophan. A D gene is named only where the DNA matches it firmly.

V | D | CDR3
TRBV6-6 | TRBD1 | ASSRQGGEQY
TRBV3-1/TRBV3-2 | TRBD2 | ASSQEFGIGGVDTQY
TRBV11-2 | TRBD2 | ASSSISSGGPSGANVLT
TRBV7-2 | - | ASSLMDLGGGRNEQF
TRBV7-9 | - | ASSPRPNSPLH
TRBV6-1 | TRBD1 | ASSEAGGTGGNTIY
TRBV28 | - | ASRLTGTYTEAF
TRBV30 | TRBD1 | AWSVGTGANQPQH
TRBV6-6 | - | ASGFSYEQY
TRBV10-2 | - | ASSELWEVGQPQH
TRBV3-1/TRBV3-2 | - | ASSQEGNQPQH
TRBV6-5 | - | ASRTLSGANVLT
TRBV27 | - | ASSLSYGHANTEAF
TRBV11-2 | - | ASSLLPGDEQF
TRBV6-5 | - | ASSYSTIGTEAF
TRBV28 | TRBD1 | ASSSTGGEWGIYGYT
TRBV6-6 | - | ASSYLEGYT
TRBV20-1 | - | SASRLNTEAF
TRBV6-5 | - | ASSPTGINQPQH
TRBV4-2 | - | ASSQESGNNSPLH
TRBV2 | - | ATKRTIGRSEQY
TRBV7-9 | - | ASSPIVSYEQY
TRBV7-8 | - | ASSGGPHVYGYT
TRBV9 | - | ASTPPGRHNANEQF